This entry is about one TCR beta chain. Its antigen is still unknown. There are 16 residues in the CDR3. The V gene's germline CDR1 is SGHTA and CDR2 FQGNSA. V lost 5 bases and J lost 2; bases outside the gene matches: 6. The data were taken from a study of post-analysis software for immune sequencing data. Study background: Disease trajectories encompassed relapsing-remitting, secondary progressive and progressive-relapsing multiple sclerosis.

cDNA libraries of TCR beta carried unique molecular identifiers. TCRdb reprocessed the PCR reads with MiXCR, giving one entry per CDR3 protein. Here the sample spans roughly 150,000 distinct CDR3 sequences, under 40% being singletons. Overall study findings and caveats: Controls' normalized Chao1 diversity significantly exceeded that of multiple sclerosis patients. Elevated frequency relative to controls characterized four or five TRBV segments in patients, TRBV5-6, TRBV5-1 and TRBV20-1 among them.

The chain combines TRBV7-2 with TRBJ2-2, with 9 bases lining up with TRBD2. The material was blood, obtained after autologous hematopoietic stem cell transplantation. The receptor comes from a girl between 5 and 17 years old with multiple sclerosis. The CDR3 reads CASSLLLAGNTGELFF. CDR3 DNA sequence: TGTGCCAGCAGCCTATTACTAGCGGGCAACACCGGGGAGCTGTTTTTT.